A selection of T cell receptor beta chains follows, all from one sample in a study of blood T cell repertoires in COVID-19. The assay was immunoSEQ multiplex PCR, and TCRdb's table has in-frame clones only and misses some. This table holds around 230,000 clones, 81% found once. Sequenced: peripheral blood. The receptors shown here come from a woman over 75 with acute or convalescent COVID-19. CDR3s include the opening cysteine and the closing phenylalanine or tryptophan. A D gene is named only where the DNA matches it firmly. Clone size, where shown, is once, few, many, or a class for clones that have expanded.

j_call d_call clone_size v_call cdr3_nt cdr3_aa
TRBJ2-7 TRBD2 . TRBV29-1 TGCAGCGTTGAAGATCAGTCGCGGGAGCCCTACGAGCAGTACTTC CSVEDQSREPYEQYF
TRBJ1-2 . . TRBV10-3 TGTGCCATCACCCCGCAGGGTTATGGCTACACCTTC CAITPQGYGYTF
TRBJ1-5 TRBD1 . TRBV15 TGTGCCACCAGCCGACAGGGAAATCAGCCCCAGCATTTT CATSRQGNQPQHF
TRBJ2-5 TRBD2 once TRBV5-1 TGCGCCAGCAGCTCGGGACTAGCGGGGGGGCAAGAGACCCAGTACTTC CASSSGLAGGQETQYF
TRBJ1-2 TRBD1 . TRBV6-6 TGTGCCAGCTTCACCCGGGACAGGGATTATGGCTACACCTTC CASFTRDRDYGYTF
TRBJ1-1 . . TRBV7-2 TGTGCCAGCAGCTTAGGTACAGTGATGAACACTGAAGCTTTCTTT CASSLGTVMNTEAFF
TRBJ2-7 TRBD1 . TRBV5-4 TGTGCCAGCAGCCTTCCTGGACAGGGGGCCTACGAGCAGTACTTC CASSLPGQGAYEQYF
TRBJ2-7 TRBD2 . TRBV27 TGTGCCAGCAGTTTAGGGAGGGTGGTATACGAGCAGTACTTC CASSLGRVVYEQYF
TRBJ2-3 TRBD2 . TRBV19 TGTGCCAGTAGTAGGACTAGCGGGGATACAGATACGCAGTATTTT CASSRTSGDTDTQYF
TRBJ2-5 . . TRBV29-1 TGCAGCGTTGAGGCGACTCAGACCCAGTACTTC CSVEATQTQYF
TRBJ2-5 TRBD2 . TRBV3-1/TRBV3-2 TGTGCCAGCAGTTTGCGGGGGGACGGAGAGACCCAGTACTTC CASSLRGDGETQYF
TRBJ1-1 . . TRBV29-1 TGCAGCGTAAGACGCGGGACTCGGGAGAACACTGAAGCTTTCTTT CSVRRGTRENTEAFF
TRBJ2-1 TRBD2 once TRBV5-1 TGCGCCAGCAAAGGACTAGCGGGAGTCGATGAGCAGTTCTTC CASKGLAGVDEQFF
TRBJ2-3 . . TRBV3-1/TRBV3-2 TGTGCCAGCAGCCAAGCCTCTACAGATACGCAGTATTTT CASSQASTDTQYF
TRBJ2-3 . . TRBV7-8 TGTGCCAGCAGCTTAATTAACAGGGCCGCAGCTAGCACAGATACGCAGTATTTT CASSLINRAAASTDTQYF
TRBJ2-5 TRBD2 . TRBV18 TGTGCCAGCTCACCATTAATAGGACTAGCGGCGACGCCTTTCCAAGAGACCCAGTACTTC CASSPLIGLAATPFQETQYF
TRBJ1-1 . . TRBV6-6 TGTGCCAGCAGTCTCCAGGGAGGCGGACGAAGGATGAACACTGAAGCTTTCTTT CASSLQGGGRRMNTEAFF
TRBJ2-3 . . TRBV5-1 TGCGCCAGCAGCTCGCTCGGGGGCACAGATACGCAGTATTTT CASSSLGGTDTQYF
TRBJ1-2 TRBD1 few TRBV19 TGTGCCAGTAGTACAAACAGGGGATCCAACTATGGCTACACCTTC CASSTNRGSNYGYTF
TRBJ1-2 . . TRBV6-5 TGTGCCAGCACTAGGAACTATGGCTACACCTTC CASTRNYGYTF
TRBJ2-2 . . TRBV18 TGTGCCAGCTCACCCGACTCCAACACCGGGGAGCTGTTTTTT CASSPDSNTGELFF
TRBJ1-2 . . TRBV7-3 TGTGCCAGCAGCCCATTCCCAGGGACAAACTATGGCTACACCTTC CASSPFPGTNYGYTF
TRBJ2-7 TRBD1 once TRBV7-2 TGTGCCAGCAGCTCGGGACAGGGAAATTACGAGCAGTACTTC CASSSGQGNYEQYF
TRBJ2-2 TRBD1 . TRBV5-1 TGCGCCAGCAGCCTCCTAGCTGCAGGGGGCGGCGGGGAGCTGTTTTTT CASSLLAAGGGGELFF
TRBJ1-4 TRBD1 . TRBV2 TGTGCCAGCTTCGACAGGGGGTTTGGTGAGGAAAAACTGTTTTTT CASFDRGFGEEKLFF
TRBJ1-1 . . TRBV5-1 TGCGCCAGCAACTGGGACATCCAGAACACTGAAGCTTTCTTT CASNWDIQNTEAFF
TRBJ1-1 . once TRBV5-1 TGCGCCAGCAGCTCAGGTTGGTCGACAGGGAACACTGAAGCTTTCTTT CASSSGWSTGNTEAFF
TRBJ1-3 TRBD1 . TRBV6-1 TGTGCCAGCAGTGAAGCTCATCGACAGGGCAGAAACACCATATATTTT CASSEAHRQGRNTIYF
TRBJ2-7 . once TRBV11-2 TGTGCCAGCAGCCCGGGGGTGTACAAAACCTACGAGCAGTACTTC CASSPGVYKTYEQYF
TRBJ1-2 . few TRBV6-5 TGTGCCAGCAGTTGGAAGGGCCAGGGCAATGGCTACACCTTC CASSWKGQGNGYTF
TRBJ2-3 TRBD1 . TRBV6-5 TGTGCCAGCAGTTCAGACAGGGGAGGAGGCACAGATACGCAGTATTTT CASSSDRGGGTDTQYF
TRBJ2-4 TRBD2 . TRBV28 TGTGCCAGCAGTTTAAGCGGGAGCCCCAAAAACATTCAGTACTTC CASSLSGSPKNIQYF
TRBJ2-6 . . TRBV6-5 TGTGCCAGCAGTCTTCCTTTAGGGGCCAACGTCCTGACTTTC CASSLPLGANVLTF
TRBJ1-1 TRBD1 . TRBV30 TGTGCCTCCTACCTGGGACAGGGGACTGAAGCTTTCTTT CASYLGQGTEAFF
TRBJ2-2 TRBD2 once TRBV28 TGTGCCAGCAGTCTAGCGGGGGTGAACACCGGGGAGCTGTTTTTT CASSLAGVNTGELFF
TRBJ1-4 . . TRBV29-1 TGCAGCGTTCTCTCGACAGCAACTAATGAAAAACTGTTTTTT CSVLSTATNEKLFF
TRBJ1-1 . . TRBV30 TGTGCCTGGAGCCGACAGACTGAAGCTTTCTTT CAWSRQTEAFF
TRBJ2-7 TRBD1 once TRBV25-1 TGTGCCAGCAGACAGGGGGCCTCCTACGAGCAGTACTTC CASRQGASYEQYF
TRBJ1-5 . few TRBV10-3 TGTGCCACGGGACAAATCAATCAGCCCCAGCATTTT CATGQINQPQHF
TRBJ1-2 TRBD1 . TRBV5-1 TGCGCCAGCAGCGACACAGGGGGCTATGGCTACACCTTC CASSDTGGYGYTF
TRBJ2-1 TRBD2 . TRBV7-2 TGTGCCAGCAGCTTAGCACACACGGCGGGAGGGTCCTACAATGAGCAGTTCTTC CASSLAHTAGGSYNEQFF
TRBJ1-2 . . TRBV2 TGTGCCAGCAGTGGCCCGGGATCACACCATGGCTACACCTTC CASSGPGSHHGYTF